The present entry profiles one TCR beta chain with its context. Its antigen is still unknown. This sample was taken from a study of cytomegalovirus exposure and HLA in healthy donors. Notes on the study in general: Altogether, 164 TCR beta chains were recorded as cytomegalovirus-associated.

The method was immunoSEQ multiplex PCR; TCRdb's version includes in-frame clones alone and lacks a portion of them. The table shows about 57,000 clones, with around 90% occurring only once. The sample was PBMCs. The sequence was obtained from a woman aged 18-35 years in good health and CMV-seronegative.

CDR3 DNA sequence: TGTGCCAGCAGTGCGCTTAGCGGGAGTGGTACCGGGGAGCTGTTTTTT. Translating gives CASSALSGSGTGELFF. This rearrangement joins TRBV2 to TRBJ2-2; TRBD2 aligns across 9 bases. The V and J ends lost 4 bases and 5 bases, in that order; junction bases with no gene match: 8. Per germline, CDR1 SNHLY and CDR2 FYNNEI. The CDR3 spans 16 residues.